This entry describes one T cell receptor beta chain. Its antigen is still unknown. This sample was included in a study of Tregs in tolerant kidney transplant recipients. General study points: The small number of patients limits these findings pending further validation.

The V and J ends lost 0 bases and 7 bases respectively, with 13 bases between them. CDR3 length equals 14 residues. In germline, CDR1 is SGHRS, CDR2 YFSETQ. Method: immunoSEQ multiplex PCR; TCRdb's copy keeps in-frame clones and lacks some. The sample gives some 65,000 clones, roughly 84% of which show up once; approximately 4.8% is in the top ten. The TCR originated in a human donor in good health. The specimen was CD4+ T cells from blood. The chain recombines TRBV5-1 with TRBJ1-1; unclear D gene. CDR3 region: CASSLGYSGGEAFF. DNA for the CDR3: TGCGCCAGCAGCTTGGGTTATTCGGGTGGTGAAGCTTTCTTT.